Sequencing of this TCR beta chain was carried out in a study of shared clonotypes between healthy human individuals. Study context: CD8 memory received one plate per donor, CD8 naive two, CD4 memory three and CD4 naive three.

Germline values: CDR1 MDHEN, CDR2 SYDVKM. V was clipped by 6 bases and J by 2 bases; unmatched bases: 7. The CDR3 is 14 amino acids. Clones were read by immunoSEQ multiplex PCR, and TCRdb kept only the in-frame ones, dropping some. The sample holds about 750,000 clones, 80% to 95% seen once. Selected positively for CCR7 and CD45RO-negative, naive CD8 cells excluded terminally differentiated effector memory CD45RA+ cells. J is TRBJ2-7 and V is TRBV28, with 7 bases matching TRBD2. The sample comprised naive CD8+ T cells sorted from blood. The sequence was obtained from a man in his thirties or forties in good health. CDR3 DNA: TGTGCCAGCAGCGACCCCCGGGAGGCCTACGAGCAGTACTTC. It codes for CASSDPREAYEQYF.